Shown below are 24 T cell receptor beta chains from a single sample sequenced in a study of shared clonotypes between healthy human individuals. The data were produced by immunoSEQ multiplex PCR, yet TCRdb's version contains in-frame clones alone and is incomplete. The sample consists of approximately 740,000 clones, around 72% of them appearing once. Sequenced: memory CD4+ T cells sorted from blood. Subset indicated: CD45RA-negative fraction. These receptors originate from a woman in her twenties or thirties in good health.

The genes are TRBV19 and TRBJ2-3; TRBD1 is a possible D gene (6 bases). Germline CDR1 LNHDA, CDR2 SQIVND (reference sequence). There are 13 residues in the CDR3. Trimming took off 5 bases at V and 7 bases at J, with 13 bases between the two ends. The CDR3 loop reads CASSEGGPNTQYF. The DNA of the CDR3 is TGTGCCAGTAGTGAAGGGGGACCCAATACGCAGTATTTT.

The chain combines TRBV27 with TRBJ1-1; weak D call: TRBD1 (5 bases). The CDR3 runs to 14 residues. Looked up from germline, CDR1 is MNHEY and CDR2 is SMNVEV (reference sequence). Between the trimmed V and J ends, which lost 4 bases and 4 bases, there was a span of 13 bases. The CDR3 loop is CASSSGGFGTEAFF. DNA for the CDR3: TGTGCCAGCAGTTCCGGGGGTTTCGGCACTGAAGCTTTCTTT.

The CDR3 spells CASTNSNQPQHF. The DNA for the CDR3 is TGTGCCAGCACAAATAGCAATCAGCCCCAGCATTTT. The chain employs TRBV28 and TRBJ1-5; no clear D gene. The CDR3 runs to 12 residues. CDR1 and CDR2 (germline): MDHEN, SYDVKM. V shed 7 bases and J shed 0 bases, with 4 bases lying between them.

This sequence joins TRBV5-1 and TRBJ2-2; TRBD1 or TRBD2 may be the D gene (5 bases each). Trimming took off 2 bases at V and 4 bases at J, with 18 bases between the two ends. The CDR3 contains 17 residues. Per germline, CDR1 SGHRS and CDR2 YFSETQ. In DNA form, the CDR3 reads TGCGCCAGCAGCTTAGAACCGGGACCGAGTTCCACCGGGGAGCTGTTTTTT. Its translation is CASSLEPGPSSTGELFF.

The chain links TRBV27 to TRBJ1-2; D is uncertain. This CDR3 contains 14 residues. Trimming took off 6 bases at V and 4 bases at J, with 15 bases between the two ends. The germline V gene has CDR1 MNHEY and CDR2 SMNVEV (reference sequence). In DNA form, the CDR3 reads TGTGCCAGCAGCCTTGTTGGGCCGAGCTATGGCTACACCTTC. Its translation is CASSLVGPSYGYTF.

V gene TRBV9 combines with J gene TRBJ2-7, with TRBD2 as a possible D gene (5 bases). The CDR3 is 15 residues long. V gave up 0 bases and J gave up 4 bases, with 14 bases separating them. Germline V gene data show CDR1 as SGDLS and CDR2 as YYNGEE. CDR3 in DNA: TGTGCCAGCAGCGTAGGACGGGGATCGGGATACGAGCAGTACTTC. Translating it yields CASSVGRGSGYEQYF.

The rearrangement links TRBV19 to TRBJ2-1, with D perhaps matching TRBD1 or TRBD2 (5 bases each). Trimming removed 5 bases from V and 4 bases from J, with 12 bases in between. Germline V CDR1 and CDR2: LNHDA, SQIVND (reference sequence). This CDR3 contains 14 residues. DNA for the CDR3: TGTGCCAGTAGTTCCCGGGACCTATACAATGAGCAGTTCTTC. Its protein is CASSSRDLYNEQFF.

This clone was recorded only once. The genes are TRBV5-4 and TRBJ2-7; possibly TRBD1 for D (5 bases). Germline CDR1 is SGHNT and CDR2 is YYREEE (reference sequence). This CDR3 spans 14 amino acids. Trimming removed 2 bases at V and 5 bases at J, with 14 bases between. CDR3 DNA: TGTGCCAGCAGCTTCCCTCCCGGACAAGACGAGCAGTACTTC. Its protein is CASSFPPGQDEQYF.

As DNA, the CDR3 is TGTGCCAGCAGCTTGAAGCCGAACGGTGAGCAGTTCTTC. As protein: CASSLKPNGEQFF. The gene calls are TRBV5-6 and TRBJ2-1; D is unresolved. CDR1 SGHDT and CDR2 YYEEEE come from the germline V gene. The V end lost 1 base, the J end lost 9 bases, and 11 bases lay between the germline ends. CDR3 size: 13 residues.

This chain links TRBV7-9 with TRBJ2-2; the match to TRBD2 covers 12 bases. The trim removed 2 bases at V and 7 bases at J, leaving 5 bases unmatched. Looked up from germline, CDR1 is SEHNR and CDR2 is FQNEAQ (reference sequence). The CDR3 consists of 16 residues. The CDR3 DNA is TGTGCCAGCAGCTTATGGACTAGCGGGATGGGCGGGGAGCTGTTTTTT. Translation: CASSLWTSGMGGELFF.

J is TRBJ2-3 and V is TRBV5-4, with D maybe TRBD2 (6 bases). Per the germline V gene, CDR1 is SGHNT and CDR2 is YYREEE (reference sequence). The V end lost 4 bases, the J end lost 3 bases, and 15 bases lay between the germline ends. This CDR3 comprises 15 residues. The CDR3 nucleotides are TGTGCCAGCAGCGGAGCGGGCAAGCTAACAGATACGCAGTATTTT. Encoded protein: CASSGAGKLTDTQYF.

The chain has TRBV30 and TRBJ1-3; no firm D call. The germline gives CDR1 GTSNPN, CDR2 SVGIG (reference sequence). This CDR3 has 14 amino acids. V gave up 3 bases and J gave up 5 bases, with 14 bases separating them. CDR3 bases: TGTGCCTGGAGAATGGAGGGTGGAAGAAACACCATATATTTT. Its protein product is CAWRMEGGRNTIYF.

The V gene is TRBV6-1, the J gene TRBJ1-3, with a tentative D call TRBD1 (5 bases). This CDR3 region has 14 residues. Trimming pared 6 bases from V and 0 bases from J, leaving 9 bases between. Germline assignment: CDR1 MNHNS and CDR2 SASEGT. In DNA form, the CDR3 reads TGTGCCAGCAGCGGGACTCGCTCTGGAAACACCATATATTTT. It yields the protein CASSGTRSGNTIYF.

This rearrangement joins TRBV28 to TRBJ1-3, with D unresolved. CDR3 length equals 13 residues. V lost 4 bases to trimming and J lost 6 bases, with 10 bases between them. Per the germline V gene, CDR1 is MDHEN and CDR2 is SYDVKM. In DNA form, the CDR3 reads TGTGCCAGCAGTTCATACCGGATAAACACCATATATTTT. Its translation: CASSSYRINTIYF.

V and J are TRBV6-6 and TRBJ2-5; tentatively, D is TRBD1 or TRBD2 (5 bases each). The germline V gene encodes CDR1 MNHNY and CDR2 SVGAGI (reference sequence). The CDR3 is 15 residues long. The ends were cut back, 4 bases at V and 4 bases at J, with 16 bases in the middle. DNA for the CDR3: TGTGCCAGCAGTTCCACACGACAGAGGGTAGAGACCCAGTACTTC. It translates to CASSSTRQRVETQYF.

The V and J genes are TRBV11-2 and TRBJ2-2; D remains unclear. The CDR3 length is 15 residues. Trimming cost V 3 bases and J 3 bases, with 11 bases left between them. Germline V gene data show CDR1 as SGHAT and CDR2 as FQNNGV. The CDR3 spells CASSFGRAYTGELFF. The CDR3 nucleotides read TGTGCCAGCAGCTTCGGCAGAGCTTACACCGGGGAGCTGTTTTTT.

This chain joins TRBV13 and TRBJ2-7; D is unresolved. This CDR3 has 14 residues. V was trimmed by 2 bases and J by 1 base, leaving 9 bases between them. Germline CDR1 PRHDT, CDR2 FYEKMQ (reference sequence). The CDR3 DNA follows: TGTGCCAGCAGCTTAAATGACCAGTCCTACGAGCAGTACTTC. This sequence encodes CASSLNDQSYEQYF. The variable domain in full, with the rest retrieved from reference TRBV13 and TRBJ2-7, is AAGVIQSPRHLIKEKRETATLKCYPIPRHDTVYWYQQGPGQDPQFLISFYEKMQSDKGSIPDRFSAQQFSDYHSELNMSSLELGDSALYFCASSLNDQSYEQYFGPGTRLTVT.

The chain is built from TRBV19 and TRBJ2-2; 10 nucleotides align to TRBD1. V lost 4 bases, J lost 4 bases, and 3 bases stayed unmatched. CDR3 length: 15 amino acids. Looked up from germline, CDR1 is LNHDA and CDR2 is SQIVND (reference sequence). CDR3 DNA sequence: TGTGCCAGTAGTAGACAGGGGGCCCCCACCGGGGAGCTGTTTTTT. Translating gives CASSRQGAPTGELFF.

V usage is TRBV7-2 and J usage is TRBJ2-1; 11 nucleotides line up with TRBD1. In germline, CDR1 is SGHTA, CDR2 FQGNSA. Trimming at V came to 4 bases and at J to 15 bases, leaving 11 bases not matched to a gene. The CDR3 extends over 14 amino acids. The CDR3 coding sequence is TGTGCCAGCAGCTCCGGGACAGGGGGTTCGATGCCGTTCTTC. Translating it yields CASSSGTGGSMPFF.

Only one count was recorded for this clone. The V call is TRBV28, the J call TRBJ2-1; D ambiguous. CDR1 MDHEN and CDR2 SYDVKM come from the germline V gene. Trimming removed 6 bases at V and 6 bases at J, with 6 bases between. This CDR3 has 11 residues. CDR3 in amino acids: CASSSFNEQFF. CDR3 nucleotide sequence: TGTGCCAGCAGCTCTTTCAATGAGCAGTTCTTC.

In its sample, this clone was seen a few times. This chain links TRBV7-9 with TRBJ2-3, with TRBD1 matching 9 bases. The length of the CDR3 is 17 residues. V trimming: 5 bases; J trimming: 2 bases; junction bases outside the gene matches: 11. Germline V gene data show CDR1 as SEHNR and CDR2 as FQNEAQ (reference sequence). CDR3 nucleotide sequence: TGTGCCAGCAGCCATCCTTCCGGGACAGGGTTCACAGATACGCAGTATTTT. Protein: CASSHPSGTGFTDTQYF.

V is TRBV5-1 and J is TRBJ2-7; D is unclear. The V and J ends lost 0 bases and 3 bases respectively, with 13 bases between them. Germline CDR1 reads SGHRS; CDR2 reads YFSETQ. This CDR3 spans 15 amino acids. The CDR3 bases are TGCGCCAGCAGCTTGGAGGGTGGGGAAATCTACGAGCAGTACTTC. Residues: CASSLEGGEIYEQYF.

The CDR3 region is CASSEYEGQGGEQFF. CDR3 in DNA: TGTGCCAGCAGTGAGTACGAAGGACAGGGAGGTGAGCAGTTCTTC. V gene TRBV6-4 combines with J gene TRBJ2-1; TRBD1 matches at 8 bases. Germline-derived CDR1 and CDR2 are MRHNA and SNTAGT. V gave up 3 bases and J gave up 9 bases; unmatched junction bases: 10. This CDR3 is built from 15 residues.

V usage is TRBV29-1 and J usage is TRBJ2-5; D unresolved. Germline-derived CDR1 and CDR2 are SQVTM and ANQGSEA. This CDR3 has 13 residues. V was shortened by 7 bases and J by 1 base, with 13 bases between the two germline ends. The CDR3 reads CSAPDPFQETQYF. The CDR3 coding sequence is TGCAGCGCCCCCGACCCCTTCCAAGAGACCCAGTACTTC.